This T cell receptor (beta chain) comes out of a study of cytomegalovirus exposure and HLA in healthy donors. The CDR3 length is 15 residues. V was clipped by 0 bases and J by 6 bases; unmatched bases: 5. The germline gives CDR1 SGHTA, CDR2 FQGTGA. Use of 60 Vbeta and 13 Jbeta primers characterized the PCR. Measured with immunoSEQ multiplex PCR; TCRdb has only the in-frame clones, and not every one. The table has 85,000 to 120,000 clones, around three quarters seen once. The receptor was isolated from a woman aged 50 to 65 in good health and CMV-seropositive. The chain carries TRBV7-3 and TRBJ1-1; TRBD1 matches at 9 bases. The material sequenced was PBMCs. The CDR3 DNA is TGTGCCAGCAGCTTAACGATGGGACAGGGTTCTGAAGCTTTCTTT. As protein: CASSLTMGQGSEAFF.